This T cell receptor (beta chain) was retrieved from a study of shared clonotypes between healthy human individuals (dated by TCRdb to 2018 to 2020). Broadly, across the study: The cohort comprised two women and a few men aged 18 to 49 years. Leukapheresis yielded between about 0.9 and 8.9 billion PBMCs per donor. Libraries were prepared and TCR repertoires were sequenced by different laboratories using diverse techniques, in order to increase sequencing depth and limit assay-specific biases. Blood TCR repertoires of five healthy adults were deeply sequenced to estimate repertoire size and the extent of clonotype sharing between individuals.

TCR CDR3 regions were amplified from genomic DNA by multiplex PCR using the deep immunoSEQ assay. Genomic DNA extracted from each cell subset was distributed evenly over all wells of several immunoSEQ 96-well plates, and each plate served as one replicate. Each replicate PCR for unsorted PBMC received roughly 290 ng genomic DNA, equal to 30,000 to 35,000 T cell genomes. Ten immunoSEQ deep assay plates were used to sequence unsorted PBMC genomic DNA. The purified libraries were quantified using a Qubit 3.0 fluorometer, sized with a Bioanalyzer 2100, and then quantified again using the KAPA Library Quantification kit. Every immunoSEQ 96-well plate was sequenced on a separate single-read 150-cycle Illumina NextSeq 550 flow cell. The authors' analysis ran thus. Because the immunoSEQ output held only junctional sequences and lacked quality scores, the filtering could not match the filtering applied to full-length reads. To assign V/J genes and CDR3, sequences were annotated against IMGT germline references using PyIR, a Python wrapper for IgBLAST v1.9. Reads with weak V/J assignments (E-value above 1e-6), missing CDR3, stop codons, out-of-frame junctions, or ambiguous translated residues were removed. V3J clonotypes were defined as sequences sharing an identical inferred V gene, J gene, and CDR3 amino acid sequence. Percentage overlap between repertoires was computed as shared unique clonotypes divided by the size of the smaller repertoire. RTK rarefaction, the Chao1 estimator, and Recon v2.1 estimates of unobserved clonotypes were used to assess repertoire richness. The source is immuneACCESS, and TCRdb retained only in-frame sequences with V and J called. Part of the clones is not carried over; for the studies checked, unresolved V genes explain less than half of this, and the remainder is unexplained. D and trimming come from the DNA, and the V and J calls and clone size come from that table. Across this sample there are about 510,000 clones, with 79% seen only once. The ten largest clones take up 10% to 15% of the sample.

Broader findings and caveats from the paper: Based on pairwise subsampling, the degree of clonotype sharing among donors was expected to be affected by sequencing depth. Only blood was sampled, and tissue TCR repertoires likely differ from those in blood. The genetic and exposure-history diversity represented was limited by the small number of donors.

From its cysteine to its phenylalanine, the CDR3 spans 14 amino acids. Kept here is only the CDR3 DNA, which spans 42 bases and is read in frame from base 1. The CDR1 and CDR2 encoded by the germline V gene (reference sequence) are LNHDA and SQIVND. Trimming removed 5 bases from V and 3 bases from J, leaving 13 bases between the germline ends. The donors were healthy, HIV-negative adults with no recently reported acute infections or vaccinations. All donors were Caucasian adults living in Nashville, Tennessee, USA. For unsorted samples, about 90 million PBMCs were counted, and genomic DNA was extracted using the QIAamp DNA Blood Mini kit. Blood was obtained by leukapheresis, after which PBMCs were separated by Ficoll-Histopaque density gradient centrifugation and cryopreserved in liquid nitrogen vapor phase. Details on this clone: Its specific antigen is unknown. No base quality values were provided; no much bigger clone lies one nucleotide off.

The sequence joins TRBV19 to TRBJ1-2; matching of 5 bases hints at TRBD1 as the D gene. The receptor was derived from a woman aged 40 to 50 in good health. Some clones in this sample may be carry-over from other donors' samples. Specimen: PBMCs. The CDR3 region: CASSYLDSYYGYTF. The DNA reads TGTGCCAGTAGTTACCTCGACAGTTACTATGGCTACACCTTC.